The 30 T cell receptor beta chains in this list originate from one sample, sequenced in a study of T cell repertoires in cytomegalovirus infection (dated by TCRdb to between 2018 and 2021). Reads for this sample came from an Illumina HiSeq 1500. TCRdb reprocessing: public reads trimmed at Q25 with fastp, clones called with MiXCR, in-frame beta chains kept. Rows are unified per CDR3 protein, each entry keeping the most common DNA and genes. The sample profile shows under 450,000 distinct CDR3 sequences; about 34% of them were found once. The ten largest clones capture approximately 13% of the sample. These TCRs are of unknown antigen specificity. Sample treatment or condition, as interpreted from the label and publication: in vitro stimulation with specific CMV peptide epitopes to enrich CMV-specific T cells. The sample here was cultured PBMCs, taken from culture after CMV antigen stimulation. These receptors originate from a human donor in good health (CMV status not recorded). Some clones in this sample may be carry-over from other donors' samples.

This clonotype was seen repeatedly, ten times or more. The chain couples TRBV7-6 to TRBJ2-2; the D gene could be TRBD1 or TRBD2 (5 bases each). Trimming took 1 base from V and 6 from J, leaving 9 bases between them. Germline V gene data show CDR1 as SGHVS and CDR2 as FNYEAQ. The CDR3 is 14 amino acids. The CDR3 sequence is CASSLGGLAGELFF. The CDR3 bases are TGTGCCAGCAGCTTAGGGGGGTTGGCCGGGGAGCTGTTTTTT.

This clonotype was counted a few times. V is TRBV20-1 and J is TRBJ2-4; 7 bases map to TRBD1. The V segment lost 3 bases and the J segment 7 bases; nucleotides outside the gene matches: 9. The CDR3 covers 14 residues. Germline loops: CDR1 DFQATT, CDR2 SNEGSKA (reference sequence). The CDR3 spells CSASPTGSGNIQYF. The CDR3 DNA follows: TGCAGTGCTAGCCCGACAGGGTCAGGGAACATTCAGTACTTC.

The chain joins TRBV20-1 to TRBJ2-7; D remains unclear. Germline lookup yields CDR1 DFQATT and CDR2 SNEGSKA (reference sequence). CDR3 length equals 13 residues. Trimming left V 5 bases short and J 2 bases short, with 13 bases between. The CDR3 DNA reads as TGCAGTGCTGCAATGACTCCTACCTACGAGCAGTACTTC. Its translation: CSAAMTPTYEQYF.

The V call is TRBV28, the J call TRBJ2-3; D might be TRBD1 (5 bases). V was cut by 6 bases and J by 3 bases, with 13 bases left in between. Per germline, CDR1 MDHEN and CDR2 SYDVKM. The CDR3 is 14 amino acids. The CDR3 spells CASSRRQITDTQYF. In DNA form, the CDR3 reads TGTGCCAGCAGCCGCAGACAGATTACAGATACGCAGTATTTT.

The rearrangement joins TRBV12-3 or TRBV12-4 to TRBJ1-1; the D gene is possibly TRBD1 (5 bases). With 2 bases removed from V and 5 bases from J, the gap between germline ends came to 12 bases. This CDR3 comprises 14 residues. The CDR3 loop reads CASSLIRGRTEAFF. CDR3 sequence (DNA): TGTGCCAGCAGTTTAATACGGGGGAGGACTGAAGCTTTCTTT.

At least ten counts were recorded for this clonotype. The chain has TRBV7-2 and TRBJ1-3; 7 positions agree with TRBD1. Germline trimming cut 4 bases from V and 2 bases from J; bases unmatched to any gene: 5. Germline V gene lookup returns CDR1 SGHTA and CDR2 FQGNSA. This CDR3 contains 15 residues. The CDR3 bases are TGTGCCAGCAGCTCCACAGGGGATACTGGAAACACCATATATTTT. Protein: CASSSTGDTGNTIYF.

The chain is built from TRBV7-4 and TRBJ2-1, with a weak D call TRBD2 (6 bases). V was shortened by 5 bases and J by 0 bases, with 14 bases between the two germline ends. The CDR3 loop spans 16 amino acids. CDR1 SGHVT and CDR2 SQSDAQ come from the germline V gene. The CDR3 sequence: CASSPLEGNSYNEQFF. The DNA of the CDR3 is TGTGCCAGCAGCCCCTTGGAGGGTAACTCCTACAATGAGCAGTTCTTC. Using reference TRBV7-4 and TRBJ2-1 for the parts outside the CDR3, the full variable domain is GAGVSQSPRYKVAKRGRDVALRCDSISGHVTLYWYRQTLGQGSEVLTYSQSDAQRDKSGRPSGRFSAERPERSVSTLKIQRTEQGDSAVYLCASSPLEGNSYNEQFFGPGTRLTVL.

The chain uses TRBV7-8 and TRBJ2-7; 7 positions agree with TRBD2. The CDR3 has 15 amino acids. Germline assignment: CDR1 SGHVS and CDR2 FQNEAQ. J was trimmed by 6 bases and V by 0 bases; bases with no gene match: 8. Written as DNA, the CDR3 is TGTGCCAGCAGCTTAGCGCTGCAGACTAGCATCGAGCAGTACGTC. Its protein product is CASSLALQTSIEQYV.

This clonotype was detected a few times. The chain recombines TRBV6-1 with TRBJ2-1; D may correspond to TRBD1 or TRBD2 (5 bases each). Germline values: CDR1 MNHNS, CDR2 SASEGT. The CDR3 has 15 amino acids. Between the trimmed V and J ends, which lost 6 bases and 6 bases, there was a span of 18 bases. The CDR3 loop is CASRSGTLLRNEQFF. The CDR3 DNA sequence: TGTGCCAGCAGGTCCGGGACCCTCCTGCGCAATGAGCAGTTCTTC.

This clonotype came up once. The chain employs TRBV19 and TRBJ2-1; 11 nucleotides align to TRBD2. Trimming took 3 bases from V and 9 from J; bases not matched to a gene: 4. The germline gives CDR1 LNHDA, CDR2 SQIVND (reference sequence). This CDR3 has 14 residues. CDR3 protein: CASSIIAGGAEQFF. CDR3 bases: TGTGCCAGTAGTATCATAGCGGGAGGGGCTGAGCAGTTCTTC.

This chain links TRBV19 with TRBJ1-3; no firm D call. The length of the CDR3 is 14 residues. Trimming removed 6 bases at V and 0 bases at J, with 9 bases between. From germline, CDR1 is LNHDA and CDR2 SQIVND (reference sequence). CDR3 sequence reads: CASSGAYSGNTIYF. As DNA, the CDR3 is TGTGCCAGTAGCGGAGCCTACTCTGGAAACACCATATATTTT.

The chain couples TRBV7-1 to TRBJ1-2; 7 bases fit TRBD1. TRBV7-1 carries the ORF label, with uncertain function. CDR3 size: 18 residues. V was pared by 5 bases and J by 1 base, with 16 bases of the junction left unmatched. The CDR3 sequence is CASSRGPGQRANNYGYTF. The CDR3 bases are TGTGCCAGCAGCCGGGGACCGGGACAGCGGGCCAATAACTATGGCTACACCTTC.

The chain combines TRBV7-6 with TRBJ2-1; TRBD2 aligns across 13 bases. The CDR3 contains 19 residues. The junction had 17 bases not matched to a gene; V was cut back by 2 bases and J by 10 bases. Germline V gene data show CDR1 as SGHVS and CDR2 as FNYEAQ. CDR3 sequence (DNA): TGTGCCAGCAGCTTAACGAGGCCCGGACTAGCGGGAGACACGGGGGAGCAGTTCTTC. It specifies CASSLTRPGLAGDTGEQFF.

Note on this clonotype: One end of the junction fails to match germline, which may point to a read error. This rearrangement joins TRBV6-2 or TRBV6-3 to TRBJ2-1, with 8 bases lining up with TRBD2. Germline V gives CDR1 MNHEY, CDR2 SVGEGT. The CDR3 is 12 residues long. The CDR3 spells CASSYRLAGDKF. CDR3 sequence (DNA): TGTGCCAGCAGTTACCGGCTAGCGGGCGACAAATTC.

The V and J genes are TRBV4-1 and TRBJ2-7; 7 nucleotides agree with TRBD1. CDR3 length: 15 amino acids. J was trimmed by 6 bases and V by 1 base; bases with no gene match: 9. Germline CDR1 and CDR2: MGHRA and YSYEKL. DNA of the CDR3: TGCGCCAGCAGCCAAGGGGTGAAGACAGGGTTCGAGCAGTACTTC. Its protein is CASSQGVKTGFEQYF.

This clonotype appeared many times. The chain uses TRBV7-2 and TRBJ1-1, with a possible D match to TRBD1 (5 bases). CDR1 and CDR2 from the germline V gene are SGHTA and FQGNSA. The V gene lost 5 bases and the J gene lost 4 bases, with 14 bases spanning the gap. The CDR3 runs to 14 residues. CDR3 residues: CASSRIGTGTEAFF. CDR3 DNA sequence: TGTGCCAGCAGCCGTATCGGGACTGGCACTGAAGCTTTCTTT.

Concerning this clonotype itself: Mismatch with germline at one junction end may stem from a read error. This rearrangement joins TRBV6-1 to TRBJ2-2; D ambiguous. There are 13 residues in the CDR3. Germline V gene sequence: CDR1 MNHNS, CDR2 SASEGT. The CDR3: CASSEELVGELFF. The CDR3 DNA reads as TGTGCCAGCAGCGAAGAATTGGTCGGGGAGCTGTTTTTT.

The gene calls are TRBV6-6 and TRBJ1-5; D perhaps matches TRBD1 (5 bases). In germline, CDR1 is MNHNY, CDR2 SVGAGI (reference sequence). Trimming took 9 bases from V and 1 from J, leaving 13 bases between them. CDR3 length: 14 amino acids. CDR3 sequence: CASTYRQSNQPQHF. The CDR3 nucleotides read TGTGCCAGTACTTATAGACAGAGCAATCAGCCCCAGCATTTT.

The chain is built from TRBV11-2 and TRBJ2-7; 7 bases map to TRBD1. This CDR3 region has 14 residues. In germline, CDR1 is SGHAT, CDR2 FQNNGV. Unmatched junction bases numbered 15, after V lost 8 bases and J lost 8 bases. The CDR3 region is CASSPNTGDHKQYV. CDR3 coding DNA: TGTGCCAGCTCCCCAAACACAGGGGATCATAAGCAGTACGTC.

J is TRBJ2-7 and V is TRBV6-6, with 9 bases identical to TRBD2. The CDR3 totals 13 residues. Losses at the gene ends were 6 bases for V and 6 bases for J; bases not matched to a gene: 6. The germline V gene has CDR1 MNHNY and CDR2 SVGAGI (reference sequence). The CDR3 region is CASSPGLAFEQYF. CDR3 DNA: TGTGCCAGCAGCCCGGGACTAGCTTTCGAGCAGTACTTC.

V is TRBV3-1 and J is TRBJ2-3, with no clear D. Trimming cost V 5 bases and J 2 bases, with 17 bases left between them. In germline, CDR1 is LGHDT, CDR2 YNNKEL (reference sequence). The CDR3 consists of 16 residues. CDR3 nucleotide sequence: TGTGCCAGCAGCTTCAAATTGTCCCCCCTCACAGATACGCAGTATTTT. The encoded protein is CASSFKLSPLTDTQYF.

This clonotype appeared a few times. The gene calls are TRBV7-2 and TRBJ1-4; D not certain. The CDR3 is 13 amino acids. Trimming pared 1 base from V and 6 bases from J, leaving 6 bases between. Germline V gene lookup returns CDR1 SGHTA and CDR2 FQGNSA. CDR3 region: CASSLGAHEKLFF. The DNA of the CDR3 is TGTGCCAGCAGCTTAGGGGCCCATGAAAAACTGTTTTTT.

The V call is TRBV6-6, the J call TRBJ2-7, with 14 bases fitting TRBD2. The germline CDR1 and CDR2 sequences are MNHNY and SVGAGI (reference sequence). The CDR3 contains 18 residues. The J segment lost 5 bases and the V segment lost 5 bases, leaving 14 bases of the junction unmatched. CDR3 in amino acids: CASSPFLSGTSGRDEQYF. CDR3 bases: TGTGCCAGCAGTCCATTCCTATCCGGGACTAGCGGGAGAGACGAGCAGTACTTC.

This clonotype was picked up many times. The chain employs TRBV7-2 and TRBJ2-7; TRBD2 aligns across 9 bases. The J segment lost 3 bases and the V segment lost 5 bases, leaving 11 bases of the junction unmatched. The CDR3 is made up of 16 amino acids. Per the germline V gene, CDR1 is SGHTA and CDR2 is FQGNSA. CDR3 in DNA: TGTGCCAGCAGCCCAGGACGTACTAGCGGGTACTACGAGCAGTACTTC. It translates to CASSPGRTSGYYEQYF.

The genes are TRBV4-2 and TRBJ1-1, with TRBD1 matching 7 bases. The CDR3 spans 15 residues. The germline V gene has CDR1 LGHNA and CDR2 YNFKEQ. V shed 5 bases and J 2 bases; nucleotides not matched to a gene: 8. The CDR3 DNA reads TGTGCCAGCAGCTCTACCGGGACAGCAAACACTGAAGCTTTCTTT. Its translation is CASSSTGTANTEAFF.

This clonotype was seen repeatedly, ten times or more. This chain links TRBV7-6 with TRBJ2-1; 12 nucleotides match TRBD2. Unmatched junction bases numbered 2, after V lost 5 bases and J lost 0 bases. CDR3 size: 16 residues. Germline V CDR1 and CDR2: SGHVS, FNYEAQ. CDR3 loop: CASSPTSGSSYNEQFF. In nucleotides, the CDR3 is TGTGCCAGCAGCCCGACTAGCGGGAGCTCCTACAATGAGCAGTTCTTC.

CDR3 sequence: CASSSPRQSHIQYF. The CDR3, as DNA: TGTGCCAGCAGCTCCCCCCGCCAGAGCCACATTCAGTACTTC. The chain is built from TRBV7-8 and TRBJ2-4; no clear D gene. There are 14 residues in the CDR3. Germline V gene data show CDR1 as SGHVS and CDR2 as FQNEAQ. Trimming shortened V by 4 bases and J by 8 bases, and 15 bases separated the two germline ends.

J is TRBJ2-3 and V is TRBV7-2; D perhaps matches TRBD2 (6 bases). The CDR3 contains 16 residues. Germline V gene data show CDR1 as SGHTA and CDR2 as FQGNSA. V was cut by 2 bases and J by 1 base, with 13 bases left in between. The CDR3 coding sequence is TGTGCCAGCAGCTTAACCGGGACTCACCGCACAGATACGCAGTATTTT. Translated: CASSLTGTHRTDTQYF.

This chain joins TRBV7-2 and TRBJ1-5; 8 nucleotides match TRBD1. V trimming: 5 bases; J trimming: 3 bases; junction bases outside the gene matches: 6. Germline CDR1 reads SGHTA; CDR2 reads FQGNSA. CDR3 length: 15 residues. CDR3 bases: TGTGCCAGCAGCCGCGGACAGGGTCTCAATCAGCCCCAGCATTTT. Protein product: CASSRGQGLNQPQHF. Together with reference TRBV7-2 and TRBJ1-5, the CDR3 gives the full variable domain: GAGVSQSPSNKVTEKGKDVELRCDPISGHTALYWYRQSLGQGLEFLIYFQGNSAPDKSGLPSDRFSAERTGGSVSTLTIQRTQQEDSAVYLCASSRGQGLNQPQHFGDGTRLSIL.

This clonotype was counted a few times. The chain employs TRBV19 and TRBJ1-4; tentatively, D is TRBD1 (6 bases). The CDR3 extends over 13 amino acids. The germline CDR1 and CDR2 sequences are LNHDA and SQIVND (reference sequence). The germline V and J ends were trimmed by 11 bases and 3 bases, with 13 bases remaining between them. The CDR3 sequence: CAGDTSSNEKLFF. The CDR3 region has the DNA TGTGCCGGGGACACCTCTTCTAATGAAAAACTGTTTTTT.